This record covers a single T cell receptor beta chain. Antigen unknown. At one end, the junction sequence differs from germline, possibly due to a read error. This sample is part of a study of blood T cell dynamics during melanoma immunotherapy. Study-level information: Patients with metastatic melanoma got pembrolizumab or nivolumab-ipilimumab as first-line care. Points from the study as a whole: Whether repertoire-driving clones were melanoma-specific could not be determined.

The sample's time point: week 3, after first cycle of checkpoint inhibitor. The germline V gene encodes CDR1 MNHNS and CDR2 SASEGT. The CDR3 is 11 amino acids. The data were produced by immunoSEQ multiplex PCR, yet TCRdb's version contains in-frame clones alone and is incomplete. This table holds 15,000 or so clones, 85% to 95% found once. Here the sequenced sample was effector memory CD8+ T cells from blood, taken from a patient treated with checkpoint blockade. The V and J genes are TRBV6-1 and TRBJ1-4, with 8 nucleotides matching TRBD1. The TCR comes from a human donor with melanoma. This CDR3 is CASSAGQVLVF. For the CDR3, the DNA is TGTGCCAGCAGTGCGGGACAGGTCCTGGTTTTT.